This T cell receptor beta chain was observed in a study of blood T cell repertoires in COVID-19. The overall study: COVID-19 samples collected from the United States, Italy and Spain covered acute and convalescent phases. T cells, B-cell-depleted T cells, or PBMCs provided the cDNA or gDNA that served as material.

Original handling: Scientists estimated how many nucleated cells there were by amplifying reference gene primers. Clones were sequenced by immunoSEQ multiplex PCR, and TCRdb holds only the in-frame ones, with some missing. Clone size and V and J calls were adopted from that table, with D and trimming inferred from the DNA. The data contain under 45,000 clones, 70% to 90% of them singletons. The CDR3 length is 16 residues. The germline CDR1 and CDR2 sequences are MNHNY and SVGAGI (reference sequence). V lost 4 bases and J 0 bases, leaving 10 bases between the germline ends. The rearrangement uses TRBV6-6 and TRBJ2-6; D not certain. Input material: peripheral blood. The clonotype comes from a man aged 60-69 years with acute or convalescent COVID-19. DNA of the CDR3: TGTGCCAGCAGTTTCGACATGATCTCTGGGGCCAACGTCCTGACTTTC. This codes for CASSFDMISGANVLTF.